This T cell receptor (beta chain) was sequenced for a study of T cell responses to AZD1222 COVID-19 vaccine. Generated by immunoSEQ multiplex PCR, the TCRdb table keeps only in-frame clones and is missing some. In the table there are approximately 150,000 clones, 90% to 95% of which are singletons. In regard to this clone: Its matching antigen is unknown.

General observations from the study: White British people made up most donors, females outnumbered males, and clonal diversity was possibly underestimated. CD4 TCRs linked to vaccination spanned spike, dominating at 160-218 and 743-854. Recipients of AZD1222 seropositive at baseline numbered only 6 or 7. No repertoire was sampled before or during the peak T cell response, only after it.

The germline CDR1 and CDR2 sequences are SGHDN and FVKESK. This CDR3 is built from 14 residues. V lost 0 bases and J 1 base, leaving 7 bases between the germline ends. The V and J genes are TRBV14 and TRBJ2-7; a weak D match, TRBD2 (6 bases). This specimen was peripheral blood, taken 28 days after the second AZD1222 dose. The sequence was obtained from an adult who received the AZD1222 COVID-19 vaccine. In DNA, the CDR3 is TGTGCCAGCAGCCAAGAAGGACTATCCTACGAGCAGTACTTC. This translates into CASSQEGLSYEQYF. The full variable domain, rest sourced from reference TRBV14 and TRBJ2-7, is EAGVTQFPSHSVIEKGQTVTLRCDPISGHDNLYWYRRVMGKEIKFLLHFVKESKQDESGMPNNRFLAERTGGTYSTLKVQPAELEDSGVYFCASSQEGLSYEQYFGPGTRLTVT.